This record concerns one T cell receptor beta chain sequence. Its antigen remains unknown. The data stem from a study of T cell responses to AZD1222 COVID-19 vaccine. Study outcomes and limitations: Spike-specific TCR repertoires showed rising breadth and depth after two AZD1222 doses. Mostly white British, mostly female donors; authors suggested clonal diversity may be underestimated.

This CDR3 has 17 amino acids. Germline lookup yields CDR1 MGHRA and CDR2 YSYEKL. V lost 4 bases to trimming and J lost 3 bases; unmatched junction nucleotides: 9. The method was immunoSEQ multiplex PCR; TCRdb's version includes in-frame clones alone and lacks a portion of them. The sample consists of 120,000 to 150,000 clones, approximately 90% of them appearing once. J is TRBJ2-2 and V is TRBV4-1, with 9 bases that match TRBD2. The specimen was peripheral blood, collected on day 0 of AZD1222 vaccination. This clonotype was obtained from an adult in good health. CDR3 sequence (DNA): TGCGCCAGCAGCCTAGAAGGACTAGCGATCCACACCGGGGAGCTGTTTTTT. It codes for CASSLEGLAIHTGELFF.